This T cell receptor beta chain stems from a study of blood T cells in healthy people across ages. The V gene's germline CDR1 is LGHDT and CDR2 YNNKEL (reference sequence). With 1 base clipped from V and 6 bases from J, the junction kept 5 bases outside the gene matches. This CDR3 is 16 amino acids long. Study results and caveats: CMV status of donors was not determined, possibly confounding expanded clonotype changes.

Using a J-beta primer mix together with a sample-barcoded 5' primer, a second PCR was run for roughly 6 to 11 cycles. TCRdb reanalysed the 5' RACE reads using MiXCR and keeps one entry per CDR3 protein. The profile shows hundreds of thousands of distinct CDR3 sequences, more than 20% of them singletons. For this clonotype: The antigen is undetermined.

These data were likewise used in another study, on T cells of mothers and their children. That work adds: For each mother, over 9.5 million TCR beta CDR3 reads were obtained, and for each child, roughly 3.2 million. No persistent microchimeric T cell clones were detected at around 100 clones per million clonotypes sensitivity.

This receptor was taken from a boy aged 5-17 years in good health. The J gene is TRBJ2-3, the V gene TRBV3-1; 12 bases are shared with TRBD2. The sequencing input was blood. The CDR3 spells CASSQGLAGASDTQYF. In DNA form, the CDR3 reads TGTGCCAGCAGCCAAGGACTAGCGGGGGCCTCGGATACGCAGTATTTT.